This TCR beta chain was obtained from a study of naive and memory T cell subsets. Regarding the study as a whole: TCR transcript changes with activation or differentiation may affect this RNA method.

TCR cDNA received a 3' ligated oligonucleotide that carried a UMI. Whole blood, roughly 2.5 ml, came from adult healthy volunteers. Cells were not sorted; total RNA input targeted 1 to 1000 ng. This clonotype was seen a handful of times. The antigen is unknown. Germline lookup yields CDR1 LGHNA and CDR2 YSLEER. CDR3 length: 15 amino acids. Trimming removed 0 bases at V and 8 bases at J, with 13 bases between. Amplification of ligated cDNA took four PCR rounds with SP2 and nested alpha and beta constant primers. For blood and skin samples, reverse transcription used TCR alpha and beta constant primers. TCRdb fed the 5' RACE reads into MiXCR, producing one record per CDR3 protein. The sample has about 48,000 distinct CDR3 sequences, around 5% seen once; the top ten hold more than 0.75%.

The V gene is TRBV4-3, the J gene TRBJ1-4, with D perhaps matching TRBD1 (5 bases). The source is a female donor in good health. In nucleotides, the CDR3 is TGCGCCAGCAGCCAAGATACCGGGGGAGAAGAAAAACTGTTTTTT. The encoded protein is CASSQDTGGEEKLFF.